These 5 T cell receptor beta chains were all obtained from the same sample, sequenced in a study of tumor-infiltrating lymphocytes in oesophageal squamous cell carcinoma. MiXCR, applied by TCRdb to the PCR reads, yields one record per CDR3 protein. The table includes more than 15,000 distinct CDR3 sequences, 47% detected once. Sequencing input: normal esophageal tissue next to the tumor. The receptors come from a female donor with esophageal squamous cell carcinoma.

In regard to this clonotype: The junction departs from the called germline gene at one end, perhaps through a read error. J is TRBJ2-1 and V is TRBV6-6, with D perhaps TRBD1 (5 bases). Germline V gene lookup returns CDR1 MNHNY and CDR2 SVGAGI (reference sequence). CDR3 length: 13 residues. The CDR3 DNA reads as TGTGCCAGCAGTCCACGACAGTGCAATGAGCAGTTATTC. Its translation: CASSPRQCNEQLF.

The V and J genes are TRBV7-3 and TRBJ2-5, with 10 positions matching TRBD1. V lost 6 bases, J lost 3 bases, and 4 bases stayed unmatched. Germline loops: CDR1 SGHTA, CDR2 FQGTGA. The CDR3 length is 14 residues. CDR3 protein: CASRRTGGEETQYF. In DNA, the CDR3 is TGTGCCAGCAGACGGACAGGGGGAGAAGAGACCCAGTACTTC.

The chain recombines TRBV4-1 with TRBJ1-5; 9 nucleotides align to TRBD1. After removal of 3 bases from V and 0 bases from J, the junction contained 6 bases not matched to a gene. The CDR3 is 17 amino acids. Germline V gene lookup returns CDR1 MGHRA and CDR2 YSYEKL. Here the CDR3 reads CASSQGTGPYSNQPQHF. The CDR3 nucleotides read TGCGCCAGCAGCCAGGGGACAGGGCCTTATAGCAATCAGCCCCAGCATTTT.

V usage is TRBV7-2 and J usage is TRBJ2-1; no definite D call. The J call may be faulty, since TRBJ2-7 better matches the DNA end. Germline CDR1 reads SGHTA; CDR2 reads FQGNSA. CDR3 length equals 13 residues. This chain's CDR3 is CASSSLTRNEQYF. CDR3 DNA: TGTGCCAGCAGCTCACTCACTCGAAACGAGCAGTACTTC.

This clonotype was counted a single time. J is TRBJ2-7 and V is TRBV11-2, with D unresolved. The germline V gene encodes CDR1 SGHAT and CDR2 FQNNGV. The CDR3 spans 14 residues. Trimming took off 1 base at V and 5 bases at J, with 12 bases between the two ends. This CDR3 reads CASSLAPLGNEQYF. Here the CDR3 DNA reads TGTGCCAGCAGCTTAGCCCCCCTAGGGAACGAGCAGTACTTC.